The 6 T cell receptor beta chains reported below all come from one sample, sequenced in a study of T cells in Graves' hyperthyroidism and ophthalmopathy. Using RNA transcripts as the source, TCR beta CDR3 regions were amplified. A set of HTBI primers served as the primers for a first-round RT-PCR of the TCR CDR3. TCRdb redid the calling of the multiplex PCR reads with MiXCR, one entry per CDR3 protein. The sample has 450,000 to 650,000 distinct CDR3 sequences; around 21% are singletons. The specimen sequenced was blood. Receptor source: a young man with Graves' hyperthyroidism.

The V gene is TRBV11-2, the J gene TRBJ2-4, with unresolved D. The V and J ends lost 2 bases and 0 bases respectively, with 11 bases between them. The CDR3 totals 16 residues. Germline V gene sequence: CDR1 SGHAT, CDR2 FQNNGV. The CDR3 sequence: CASSLSQNLAKNIQYF. CDR3 coding DNA: TGTGCCAGCAGCTTAAGTCAGAACTTAGCCAAAAACATTCAGTACTTC.

The table lists this clonotype with many counts. The J gene is TRBJ2-7, the V gene TRBV6-1, with D perhaps TRBD2 (6 bases). The germline V and J ends were trimmed by 6 bases and 0 bases, with 12 bases remaining between them. Germline CDR1 is MNHNS and CDR2 is SASEGT. This CDR3 region has 14 residues. For the CDR3, the DNA is TGTGCCAGCAGCCGGGACTCCCACTCCTACGAGCAGTACTTC. Translated: CASSRDSHSYEQYF.

This clonotype has ten or more counts. The chain uses TRBV2 and TRBJ2-7; the D gene is possibly TRBD2 (6 bases). This CDR3 spans 15 amino acids. V lost 2 bases, J lost 3 bases, and 14 bases lay in between. Looked up from germline, CDR1 is SNHLY and CDR2 is FYNNEI. CDR3 DNA: TGTGCCAGCAGTGAAAGCCGGGGGAGTTTCTACGAGCAGTACTTC. It encodes CASSESRGSFYEQYF.

This chain joins TRBV12-3 or TRBV12-4 and TRBJ1-1; TRBD1 is a possible D gene (6 bases). The CDR3 length is 14 residues. Trimming took 5 bases from V and 7 from J, leaving 17 bases between them. The CDR3, as DNA: TGTGCCAGCAGTCAACAGGGTTACGTTGGTGAAGCTTTCTTT. Translating it yields CASSQQGYVGEAFF.

With respect to this clonotype: The germline gene is not matched at one end of the junction; a read error may be the cause. The chain employs TRBV6-1 and TRBJ2-5; the D gene is possibly TRBD1 (5 bases). The germline CDR1 and CDR2 sequences are MNHNS and SASEGT. The CDR3 spans 13 residues. Here the CDR3 DNA reads TGTTCCAGCTGTGCCCCAGGGCAAGAGACCCAGTACTTC. It yields the protein CSSCAPGQETQYF.

The chain is built from TRBV28 and TRBJ2-7, with TRBD2 matching over 7 bases. Germline-derived CDR1 and CDR2 are MDHEN and SYDVKM. This CDR3 contains 16 residues. The V gene end was trimmed by 5 bases and the J gene end by 4 bases; junction bases not matched to a gene: 14. The CDR3 nucleotides read TGTGCCAGCAGTGATCTGGGAGGGGCTTTCGGGTACGAGCAGTACTTC. It specifies CASSDLGGAFGYEQYF.